This TCR beta chain was profiled in a study of lymphopenia after photon versus proton radiotherapy. General study results and limits: A bigger post-nadir fall in TCR diversity correlated inversely with survival time in deceased patients. Under photons, naive T cells and diversity fell while effector/memory populations rose.

J lost 3 bases, V lost 4 bases, and 15 bases had no gene match. The V gene's germline CDR1 is SEHNR and CDR2 FQNEAQ (reference sequence). This CDR3 comprises 19 residues. In regard to this clone: As yet, its antigen is unknown.

Libraries were prepared by immunoSEQ multiplex PCR; TCRdb keeps only in-frame clonotypes and omits some of them. The repertoire includes 35,000 to 50,000 clones, about 80% of them detected once, and under 25% sits in the top ten. The sequences come from peripheral blood, collected from a patient treated with proton-based radiotherapy. The genes are TRBV7-9 and TRBJ2-3, with TRBD2 identical over 11 bases. The receptor was derived from a woman aged 70-85 years with pancreatic cancer. In DNA, the CDR3 is TGTGCCAGCAGCTCGGGAGGCCCGACTAGCGGGGTTTTTACAGATACGCAGTATTTT. As protein: CASSSGGPTSGVFTDTQYF.